These T cell receptor beta chains were read from a single sample in a study of blood T cell repertoires in COVID-19. TCRdb's table, derived via immunoSEQ multiplex PCR, lists solely in-frame clones and lacks some. This table has 200,000 to 250,000 clones, 80% to 85% appearing once. The specimen was peripheral blood. The source is a woman aged 60 to 75 with acute or convalescent COVID-19. Each CDR3 is given with its conserved first and last residue. Fields, in order: D gene, V gene, J gene, clone size, CDR3 protein. A D gene is named only where the DNA matches it firmly. For some rows the clone size is stated as once, few or many, or as a class when expanded; others skip it.

d_gene: -
v_gene: TRBV28
j_gene: TRBJ1-4
abundance: once
CDR3aa: CASSSQVSTNEKLFF

d_gene: -
v_gene: TRBV7-9
j_gene: TRBJ2-7
abundance: -
CDR3aa: CASSSTDRTYEQYF

d_gene: TRBD1
v_gene: TRBV28
j_gene: TRBJ2-7
abundance: once
CDR3aa: CASSSTNNRGQQYF

d_gene: -
v_gene: TRBV7-2
j_gene: TRBJ1-2
abundance: -
CDR3aa: CASSRPGHPEANYGYTF

d_gene: -
v_gene: TRBV28
j_gene: TRBJ1-1
abundance: -
CDR3aa: CATTGGLTEAFF

d_gene: TRBD2
v_gene: TRBV10-3
j_gene: TRBJ2-2
abundance: -
CDR3aa: CAISEWRGDTGELFF

d_gene: -
v_gene: TRBV2
j_gene: TRBJ1-5
abundance: -
CDR3aa: CASSVMGLGNQPQHF

d_gene: TRBD2
v_gene: TRBV4-2
j_gene: TRBJ2-5
abundance: -
CDR3aa: CASSPRGWSGGRETQYF

d_gene: TRBD1
v_gene: TRBV5-1
j_gene: TRBJ1-1
abundance: -
CDR3aa: CASSLAHDRAPRDTEAFF

d_gene: TRBD1
v_gene: TRBV19
j_gene: TRBJ2-7
abundance: once
CDR3aa: CASSIGDRAYEQYF

d_gene: TRBD1
v_gene: TRBV27
j_gene: TRBJ1-4
abundance: -
CDR3aa: CASRPLPGQGLGEKLFF

d_gene: -
v_gene: TRBV12-5
j_gene: TRBJ1-1
abundance: -
CDR3aa: CASGFWAKGAFF

d_gene: TRBD2
v_gene: TRBV11-2
j_gene: TRBJ2-5
abundance: -
CDR3aa: CASSSWTSGGAGQETQYF

d_gene: TRBD2
v_gene: TRBV7-2
j_gene: TRBJ2-2
abundance: few
CDR3aa: CASSLSGGAGELFF

d_gene: -
v_gene: TRBV2
j_gene: TRBJ1-6
abundance: -
CDR3aa: CASNRASSSYNSPLHF

d_gene: TRBD1
v_gene: TRBV11-2
j_gene: TRBJ1-1
abundance: -
CDR3aa: CASSLDDRAVGNTEAFF

d_gene: TRBD2
v_gene: TRBV19
j_gene: TRBJ2-5
abundance: once
CDR3aa: CASSIGASGVWETQYF

d_gene: -
v_gene: TRBV19
j_gene: TRBJ1-2
abundance: -
CDR3aa: CASSFGDGGPYTF

d_gene: TRBD1
v_gene: TRBV7-9
j_gene: TRBJ1-4
abundance: once
CDR3aa: CASSLGTGLKDEKLFF

d_gene: TRBD2
v_gene: TRBV28
j_gene: TRBJ2-1
abundance: once
CDR3aa: CASSGAGGDSYNEQFF

d_gene: TRBD1
v_gene: TRBV28
j_gene: TRBJ2-7
abundance: -
CDR3aa: CASMGTGLYEQYF

d_gene: -
v_gene: TRBV7-9
j_gene: TRBJ1-3
abundance: -
CDR3aa: CASSLTVSGNTIYF

d_gene: TRBD2
v_gene: TRBV2
j_gene: TRBJ2-1
abundance: -
CDR3aa: CASPGLADYNEQFF

d_gene: -
v_gene: TRBV11-1
j_gene: TRBJ2-1
abundance: -
CDR3aa: CASSRGRTVSNEQFF

d_gene: TRBD1
v_gene: TRBV4-1
j_gene: TRBJ1-1
abundance: -
CDR3aa: CASSPQGTGRGDTEAFF

d_gene: -
v_gene: TRBV5-4
j_gene: TRBJ1-2
abundance: -
CDR3aa: CASRSWGGYGYTF

d_gene: -
v_gene: TRBV20-1
j_gene: TRBJ2-5
abundance: -
CDR3aa: CSASSGGGETQYF

d_gene: -
v_gene: TRBV10-3
j_gene: TRBJ1-5
abundance: -
CDR3aa: CAITPGSNQPQHF

d_gene: -
v_gene: TRBV7-6
j_gene: TRBJ2-3
abundance: once
CDR3aa: CASSSRDRSDTQYF

d_gene: -
v_gene: TRBV7-8
j_gene: TRBJ1-1
abundance: -
CDR3aa: CASSLQASYTEAFF

d_gene: -
v_gene: TRBV2
j_gene: TRBJ2-3
abundance: once
CDR3aa: CASSDLLAPTDTQYF

d_gene: TRBD1
v_gene: TRBV25-1
j_gene: TRBJ1-1
abundance: -
CDR3aa: CASGQGSNTEAFF

d_gene: -
v_gene: TRBV7-2
j_gene: TRBJ2-3
abundance: -
CDR3aa: CASSHGPEEYF

d_gene: TRBD1
v_gene: TRBV20-1
j_gene: TRBJ1-5
abundance: -
CDR3aa: CSASKGDSGQPQHF

d_gene: TRBD2
v_gene: TRBV5-4
j_gene: TRBJ2-1
abundance: -
CDR3aa: CASSLAGLASPHNEQFF

d_gene: -
v_gene: TRBV7-3
j_gene: TRBJ2-5
abundance: -
CDR3aa: CASSLIGGETQYF

d_gene: TRBD1
v_gene: TRBV11-2
j_gene: TRBJ2-3
abundance: -
CDR3aa: CASSQDRVTDTQYF

d_gene: TRBD2
v_gene: TRBV11-2
j_gene: TRBJ2-2
abundance: -
CDR3aa: CASSSTSGGVGELFF

d_gene: TRBD1
v_gene: TRBV10-3
j_gene: TRBJ1-1
abundance: -
CDR3aa: CAISEHGQGPEAFF

d_gene: TRBD1
v_gene: TRBV6-2/TRBV6-3
j_gene: TRBJ1-1
abundance: -
CDR3aa: CASNPFRDRGTEAFF

d_gene: -
v_gene: TRBV5-4
j_gene: TRBJ2-3
abundance: -
CDR3aa: CASSWENTDTQYF

d_gene: -
v_gene: TRBV4-2
j_gene: TRBJ2-6
abundance: -
CDR3aa: CASSQDPAGSSGANVLTF

d_gene: -
v_gene: TRBV19
j_gene: TRBJ1-2
abundance: few
CDR3aa: CASSISGGGWNYGYTF

d_gene: -
v_gene: TRBV5-1
j_gene: TRBJ2-1
abundance: -
CDR3aa: CASSHGGAGNNEQFF

d_gene: TRBD2
v_gene: TRBV4-2
j_gene: TRBJ2-2
abundance: -
CDR3aa: CASSHHSGSPNAGELFF

d_gene: -
v_gene: TRBV19
j_gene: TRBJ1-3
abundance: -
CDR3aa: CASSIELTRVISGNTIYF

d_gene: -
v_gene: TRBV12-3/TRBV12-4
j_gene: TRBJ2-7
abundance: few
CDR3aa: CASSLGRDYEQYF

d_gene: -
v_gene: TRBV20-1
j_gene: TRBJ1-1
abundance: -
CDR3aa: CSARAVSEAFF

d_gene: -
v_gene: TRBV3-1/TRBV3-2
j_gene: TRBJ2-5
abundance: -
CDR3aa: CASSQPISRQETQYF